The rows below give T cell receptor beta chains drawn from one sample of a study of control samples from healthy donors and cancer patients. Profiling relied on immunoSEQ multiplex PCR, and the TCRdb table lists in-frame clones only, not all of them. The repertoire consists of some 150,000 clones, with about 94% occurring once and the leading ten covering 4.1%. The specimen sequenced was blood. The receptors shown here come from a woman in her fifties or sixties in good health. Each CDR3 is given with its conserved first and last residue. Fields, in order: clone size, J gene, D gene, V gene, CDR3 length, CDR3 protein, CDR3 DNA. D genes are given only for firm matches. The size of a clone is reported for some rows only, either as once, few or many, or as a class for expanded clones.

>.|TRBJ2-5|TRBD2|TRBV6-2/TRBV6-3|14
CASSYGLARETQYF
TGTGCCAGCAGTTACGGACTAGCCAGAGAGACCCAGTACTTC
>.|TRBJ1-2|.|TRBV4-1|16
CASSQDGVWINYGYTF
TGCGCCAGCAGCCAAGACGGGGTTTGGATTAACTATGGCTACACCTTC
>.|TRBJ2-7|.|TRBV11-2|15
CASSLAPGALAEQYF
TGTGCCAGCAGCTTAGCCCCGGGGGCTTTAGCCGAGCAGTACTTC
>.|TRBJ1-3|.|TRBV6-5|12
CASTNPQNTIYF
TGTGCCAGCACCAACCCGCAGAACACCATATATTTT
>.|TRBJ1-2|TRBD1|TRBV3-1/TRBV3-2|14
CASSQGQGAGGYTF
TGTGCCAGCAGCCAAGGACAGGGGGCGGGTGGCTACACCTTC
>.|TRBJ1-5|.|TRBV12-5|13
CASGLHGDQPQHF
TGTGCTAGTGGCTTACACGGCGATCAGCCCCAGCATTTT
>.|TRBJ1-6|TRBD1|TRBV2|14
CASIGQAPNSPLHF
TGTGCCAGCATCGGACAGGCCCCAAATTCACCCCTCCACTTT
>once|TRBJ2-7|.|TRBV11-3|14
CASSLAWGSYEQYF
TGTGCCAGCAGCTTAGCCTGGGGATCCTACGAGCAGTACTTC
>.|TRBJ1-5|.|TRBV12-3/TRBV12-4|12
CASSAGRQPQHF
TGTGCCAGCAGCGCCGGACGACAGCCCCAGCATTTT
>.|TRBJ2-7|TRBD1|TRBV7-2|14
CASSSQTGGIEQYF
TGTGCCAGCAGCTCCCAGACAGGGGGGATCGAGCAGTACTTC
>.|TRBJ1-1|.|TRBV2|13
CASKDRFNTEAFF
TGTGCCAGCAAAGACAGATTTAACACTGAAGCTTTCTTT
>.|TRBJ2-3|TRBD2|TRBV18|17
CASSRNGGSYITDTQYF
TGTGCCAGCTCACGGAACGGGGGGTCATATATCACAGATACGCAGTATTTT
>.|TRBJ1-1|.|TRBV12-3/TRBV12-4|13
CASIQQGNTEAFF
TGTGCCAGCATTCAACAGGGGAACACTGAAGCTTTCTTT
>.|TRBJ2-1|TRBD2|TRBV5-4|16
CASSLDLGGTYNEQFF
TGTGCCAGCAGCTTGGATCTGGGAGGGACCTACAATGAGCAGTTCTTC
>.|TRBJ1-1|TRBD1|TRBV18|18
CASSPTSGRGIMNTEAFF
TGTGCCAGCTCACCAACCTCGGGCAGGGGGATCATGAACACTGAAGCTTTCTTT
>.|TRBJ2-1|.|TRBV11-2|14
CASSFTRGSNEQFF
TGTGCCAGCAGCTTTACCCGGGGTAGCAATGAGCAGTTCTTC
>.|TRBJ1-2|TRBD1|TRBV30|17
CAWSATGTEFSNYGYTF
TGTGCCTGGAGCGCCACCGGGACAGAGTTTTCTAACTATGGCTACACCTTC
>.|TRBJ1-1|.|TRBV12-3/TRBV12-4|12
CASSSRRGGVIF
TGTGCCAGCAGTTCCCGTAGGGGGGGAGTCATCTTT
>.|TRBJ2-7|TRBD1|TRBV9|14
CASSSGTGVHEQYF
TGTGCCAGCAGCTCCGGGACAGGGGTCCACGAGCAGTACTTC
>.|TRBJ2-5|TRBD2|TRBV5-1|18
CASSFEVRSGGFQETQYF
TGCGCCAGCAGCTTTGAAGTGAGGAGCGGGGGGTTCCAAGAGACCCAGTACTTC
>.|TRBJ2-1|.|TRBV27|13
CASSPGRSNEQFF
TGTGCCAGCAGTCCAGGACGGTCTAATGAGCAGTTCTTC
>.|TRBJ1-5|.|TRBV28|14
CAIEGDYSNQPQHF
TGTGCCATCGAGGGTGATTATAGCAATCAGCCCCAGCATTTT
>.|TRBJ1-1|.|TRBV5-1|17
CASSLEGLGEWGTEAFF
TGCGCCAGCAGCTTGGAAGGTCTAGGGGAATGGGGCACTGAAGCTTTCTTT
>.|TRBJ1-6|.|TRBV11-3|13
CASSPRLDSPLHF
TGTGCCAGCAGCCCAAGATTGGATTCACCCCTCCACTTT
>.|TRBJ1-1|.|TRBV6-5|14
CASSRGDLNTEAFF
TGTGCCAGCAGTCGAGGGGATTTGAACACTGAAGCTTTCTTT
>.|TRBJ1-6|TRBD1|TRBV6-2/TRBV6-3|14
CASTPTGGNSPLHF
TGTGCCAGCACCCCCACAGGGGGTAATTCACCCCTCCACTTT
>.|TRBJ2-3|TRBD1|TRBV4-3|15
CASSRGQGFTDTQYF
TGCGCCAGCAGCCGGGGACAGGGATTCACAGATACGCAGTATTTT
>.|TRBJ2-3|.|TRBV11-3|15
CASSLWSGDVDTQYF
TGTGCCAGCAGCTTATGGTCGGGGGATGTCGATACGCAGTATTTT
>.|TRBJ2-1|TRBD1|TRBV4-2|15
CASSQDTGGYNEQFF
TGTGCCAGCAGCCAAGATACAGGGGGCTACAATGAGCAGTTCTTC